This TCR beta chain was obtained from a study of control samples from healthy donors and cancer patients. Assay used: immunoSEQ multiplex PCR; TCRdb lists only in-frame clones, some missing. This table has tens of thousands of clones, about 86% appearing once. The CDR3 is 13 amino acids. Trimming cost V 4 bases and J 8 bases, with 14 bases left between them. Source material: PBMCs. This clonotype was obtained from a woman aged 45-60 years with lung cancer. V is TRBV12-3 or TRBV12-4 and J is TRBJ1-2, with D maybe TRBD1 (6 bases). The CDR3 reads CASSSSTGYGYTF. CDR3 in DNA: TGTGCCAGCAGTTCCTCCACAGGGTACGGCTACACCTTC.